What follows are 18 T cell receptor beta chains derived from one specimen sequenced in a study of blood T cell repertoires in COVID-19. This table comes from immunoSEQ multiplex PCR, and its TCRdb copy is limited to in-frame clones, with some not included. The sample yields fewer than 300,000 clones, roughly 90% seen once. Sequencing used PBMCs or T cells enriched from blood (not recorded which). Receptors originate from a woman between 25 and 40 years old who had recovered from COVID-19.

V usage is TRBV7-9 and J usage is TRBJ1-2; D is unclear. This CDR3 comprises 13 residues. Deletions cut 6 bases from V and 6 bases from J, with 14 bases between. CDR1 and CDR2 (germline): SEHNR, FQNEAQ (reference sequence). The CDR3 bases are TGTGCCAGCAGTGATGTGGGAGGTCATGGCTACACCTTC. As protein: CASSDVGGHGYTF. Using reference TRBV7-9 and TRBJ1-2 for the parts outside the CDR3, the full variable domain is DTGVSQNPRHKITKRGQNVTFRCDPISEHNRLYWYRQTLGQGPEFLTYFQNEAQLEKSRLLSDRFSAERPKGSFSTLEIQRTEQGDSAMYLCASSDVGGHGYTFGSGTRLTVV.

This chain uses TRBV6-1 with TRBJ1-1, with D possibly TRBD1 on 5 matching bases. Germline V gene lookup returns CDR1 MNHNS and CDR2 SASEGT. V was clipped by 3 bases and J by 0 bases, with 11 bases between them. This CDR3 comprises 15 residues. The CDR3 reads CASSDTGGVNTEAFF. The CDR3 DNA reads TGTGCCAGCAGTGATACTGGGGGGGTGAACACTGAAGCTTTCTTT.

The V gene is TRBV25-1, the J gene TRBJ1-1; tentatively, D is TRBD1 (5 bases). This CDR3 comprises 17 residues. Germline CDR1 and CDR2: MGHDK and SYGVNS. V dropped 2 bases and J dropped 1 base, with 17 bases sitting between them. CDR3 region: CASSETHSRGTNTEAFF. The CDR3 nucleotides are TGTGCCAGCAGTGAAACCCATTCTAGGGGAACGAACACTGAAGCTTTCTTT.

The gene calls are TRBV27 and TRBJ2-6, with D hard to call. The V gene's germline CDR1 is MNHEY and CDR2 SMNVEV (reference sequence). The CDR3 has 17 amino acids. V lost 6 bases, J lost 0 bases, and 15 bases lay in between. The CDR3 nucleotides read TGTGCCAGCAGCCTTTCGAGGCCGAGCTCTGGGGCCAACGTCCTGACTTTC. It codes for CASSLSRPSSGANVLTF.

The chain couples TRBV19 to TRBJ2-1; D call uncertain. V lost 6 bases, J lost 0 bases, and 9 bases lay in between. This CDR3 is 14 amino acids long. CDR1 is LNHDA and CDR2 is SQIVND in the germline V gene (reference sequence). The CDR3 DNA is TGTGCCAGTAGCGAGAAGAGCTCCTACAATGAGCAGTTCTTC. Its translation is CASSEKSSYNEQFF.

The chain recombines TRBV11-2 with TRBJ2-1, with 12 bases matching TRBD2. Germline loops: CDR1 SGHAT, CDR2 FQNNGV. CDR3 length: 17 residues. Trimming removed 1 base from V and 7 bases from J; junction bases left unmatched: 8. The CDR3 DNA is TGTGCCAGCAGCTTAGGAGGTGGTGGACTAGCGGGGAATGAGCAGTTCTTC. Its translation: CASSLGGGGLAGNEQFF.

The rearrangement links TRBV5-1 to TRBJ1-6, with a possible D match to TRBD1 (6 bases). CDR3 size: 16 residues. CDR1 is SGHRS and CDR2 is YFSETQ in the germline V gene. Trimming removed 0 bases from V and 9 bases from J, with 16 bases in between. CDR3 DNA sequence: TGCGCCAGCAGCTTGGAATTGGGCCGGGGGGCTTCACCCCTCCACTTT. Translation: CASSLELGRGASPLHF.

This rearrangement joins TRBV14 to TRBJ2-1; 7 bases map to TRBD2. This CDR3 is 12 amino acids long. The ends lost 4 bases at V and 9 bases at J; junction bases unmatched: 3. CDR1 and CDR2 (germline): SGHDN, FVKESK. CDR3: CASSRTSIEQFF. Here the CDR3 DNA reads TGTGCCAGCAGCCGGACTAGTATTGAGCAGTTCTTC.

Comments on this clone: Being one base from a much bigger clone, this may be a read error. The chain employs TRBV12-3 or TRBV12-4 and TRBJ1-1, with D maybe TRBD1 (5 bases). Trimming removed 3 bases from V and 4 bases from J, with 9 bases in between. The CDR3 totals 13 residues. The CDR3 region is CASSFTGVTEAFF. CDR3 bases: TGTGCCAGCAGTTTTACGGGGGTCACTGAAGCTTTCTTT.

The chain couples TRBV12-5 to TRBJ1-1, with 7 bases lining up with TRBD1. The junction had 12 bases not matched to a gene; V was cut back by 7 bases and J by 1 base. Germline CDR1 LGHNT, CDR2 FRNRAP. This CDR3 is built from 16 residues. CDR3 sequence (DNA): TGTGCTAGTGCCCTAATCTTGGACAGGCGGAACACTGAAGCTTTCTTT. Translated, it gives CASALILDRRNTEAFF.

The V gene is TRBV20-1, the J gene TRBJ2-1; the D gene is possibly TRBD2 (6 bases). V shed 5 bases and J shed 9 bases, with 11 bases lying between them. The CDR3 is 11 residues long. The germline V gene has CDR1 DFQATT and CDR2 SNEGSKA (reference sequence). This chain's CDR3 is CSAGRFPEQFF. CDR3 DNA: TGCAGTGCTGGGAGGTTTCCTGAGCAGTTCTTC.

V usage is TRBV3-1 (or the pseudogene TRBV3-2) and J usage is TRBJ2-3; maybe TRBD2 (6 bases). This CDR3 spans 15 amino acids. Germline V gives CDR1 LGHDT, CDR2 YNNKEL (reference sequence). V was cut by 2 bases and J by 1 base, with 10 bases left in between. CDR3 bases: TGTGCCAGCAGCCAAATGAGCGGGCGCACAGATACGCAGTATTTT. This encodes CASSQMSGRTDTQYF.

This rearrangement joins TRBV10-1 to TRBJ2-6; weak D call: TRBD2 (5 bases). CDR3 size: 16 residues. Per germline, CDR1 WNHNN and CDR2 SYGVQD (reference sequence). V was pared by 3 bases and J by 5 bases, with 14 bases between. The CDR3 sequence: CASSDGGFPRANVLTF. As DNA, the CDR3 is TGCGCCAGCAGTGACGGCGGGTTCCCCCGGGCCAACGTCCTGACTTTC.

V and J are TRBV21-1 and TRBJ2-3; TRBD1, the table's D call, was not compared with the DNA. TRBV21-1 is an annotated pseudogene. The CDR3 totals 16 residues. The DNA of the CDR3 is TGTGCCAGCAGCAAAGACCGTGACAGGGCTCGGGATACGCAGTATTTT. It encodes CASSKDRDRARDTQYF.

The V and J genes are TRBV27 and TRBJ2-1, with D possibly matching TRBD2 (5 bases). The germline CDR1 and CDR2 sequences are MNHEY and SMNVEV (reference sequence). The CDR3 is 14 residues long. Trimming took 7 bases from V and 0 from J, leaving 10 bases between them. This CDR3 reads CASIDGSSYNEQFF. Written as DNA, the CDR3 is TGTGCCAGCATTGATGGGAGCTCCTACAATGAGCAGTTCTTC.

The V and J genes are TRBV5-1 and TRBJ2-7; TRBD1 might be the D (6 bases). This CDR3 comprises 16 residues. Trimming cost V 1 base and J 3 bases, with 17 bases left between them. Germline V gives CDR1 SGHRS, CDR2 YFSETQ. CDR3 sequence (DNA): TGCGCCAGCAGCTTGCTCCGGGACACTGCAGACTACGAGCAGTACTTC. Translated, it gives CASSLLRDTADYEQYF.

This clone was detected only once. The rearrangement joins TRBV6-5 to TRBJ1-6; TRBD1 aligns across 8 bases. Losses at the gene ends were 2 bases for V and 10 bases for J; bases not matched to a gene: 10. The V gene's germline CDR1 is MNHEY and CDR2 SVGAGI. This CDR3 contains 16 residues. CDR3 residues: CASSYDGQGGRSPLHF. The CDR3 nucleotides are TGTGCCAGCAGTTACGATGGACAGGGAGGGAGGTCACCCCTCCACTTT.

The sample holds one count of this clone. The chain employs TRBV28 and TRBJ2-7; 9 bases are a match to TRBD2. The ends lost 0 bases at V and 4 bases at J; junction bases unmatched: 4. Germline CDR1 and CDR2: MDHEN and SYDVKM. CDR3 length equals 15 residues. CDR3 DNA: TGTGCCAGCAGTTTATGGTCCCTAGCGGGGTACGAGCAGTACTTC. Its translation is CASSLWSLAGYEQYF.